A single sample is the source of the 14 T cell receptor beta chains below, sequenced in a study of Ad26.COV2.S vaccination and SARS-CoV-2 variants. The treatment is: some 19 received Ad26.COV2.S at low or high dose, single or two shots; about 5 received placebo; per-sample allocation not given. Each sample was drawn 63 days after the first injection (of vaccine or placebo). Assay: immunoSEQ multiplex PCR; the TCRdb copy retains only in-frame clones and omits some. The table has hundreds of thousands of clones, around 87% seen once; the top ten hold 3.4%. Sequenced material: peripheral blood, taken in a trial of Ad26.COV2.S vaccine versus placebo. These receptors all come from a person aged 18-60 years who received the Ad26.COV2.S COVID-19 vaccine or a placebo.

This clone was counted once. The V gene is TRBV4-3, the J gene TRBJ2-2; D perhaps matches TRBD1 (5 bases). Germline V gives CDR1 LGHNA, CDR2 YSLEER. The CDR3 consists of 14 residues. Trimming removed 4 bases from V and 7 bases from J, with 13 bases in between. CDR3 amino acids: CASSPQGLGGELFF. The CDR3 DNA follows: TGCGCCAGCAGCCCTCAGGGTCTGGGCGGGGAGCTGTTTTTT.

The V call is TRBV19, the J call TRBJ1-4, with D unclear. V was clipped by 5 bases and J by 0 bases, with 10 bases between them. Germline assignment: CDR1 LNHDA and CDR2 SQIVND (reference sequence). The CDR3 runs to 15 residues. The CDR3 region is CASSPPTTTNEKLFF. The CDR3 nucleotides are TGTGCCAGTAGTCCGCCGACAACAACTAATGAAAAACTGTTTTTT.

The V and J genes are TRBV5-4 and TRBJ2-5, with 8 bases that match TRBD2. The CDR3 totals 14 residues. Per germline, CDR1 SGHNT and CDR2 YYREEE (reference sequence). The V and J ends lost 4 bases and 5 bases, in that order; junction bases with no gene match: 7. The CDR3 loop reads CASSQAGAGETQYF. The CDR3 coding sequence is TGTGCCAGCAGCCAAGCGGGGGCTGGGGAGACCCAGTACTTC.

V gene TRBV30 combines with J gene TRBJ1-2; weak D call: TRBD1 (5 bases). Germline V lookup: CDR1 GTSNPN, CDR2 SVGIG (reference sequence). The V and J ends lost 1 base and 6 bases respectively, with 12 bases between them. This CDR3 spans 13 amino acids. CDR3 protein: CAWSATRDHGYTF. CDR3 sequence (DNA): TGTGCCTGGAGTGCCACCCGGGACCATGGCTACACCTTC.

The gene calls are TRBV4-3 and TRBJ2-7, with 7 bases identical to TRBD1. V gave up 0 bases and J gave up 4 bases; unmatched junction bases: 9. The germline V gene encodes CDR1 LGHNA and CDR2 YSLEER. CDR3 length: 16 amino acids. CDR3 sequence reads: CASSQDARGRAYEQYF. CDR3 sequence (DNA): TGCGCCAGCAGCCAAGATGCGAGGGGGCGGGCATACGAGCAGTACTTC.

This chain uses TRBV5-4 with TRBJ2-5; the match to TRBD1 covers 8 bases. This CDR3 region has 15 residues. Germline CDR1 and CDR2: SGHNT and YYREEE (reference sequence). Trimming removed 5 bases from V and 2 bases from J; junction bases left unmatched: 8. The CDR3 DNA reads as TGTGCCAGCAGACAGACAGGGGCCCCGCAAGAGACCCAGTACTTC. It yields the protein CASRQTGAPQETQYF.

The CDR3 loop is CASSLRSQQETQYF. CDR3 DNA sequence: TGTGCCAGCAGCTTAAGAAGTCAGCAAGAGACCCAGTACTTC. The chain links TRBV7-2 to TRBJ2-5, with D unclear. The CDR3 loop spans 14 amino acids. Trimming removed 2 bases at V and 2 bases at J, with 9 bases between. Germline CDR1 and CDR2: SGHTA and FQGNSA.

The V call is TRBV7-2, the J call TRBJ1-2, with TRBD1 matching 7 bases. This CDR3 region has 15 residues. From germline, CDR1 is SGHTA and CDR2 FQGNSA. V lost 1 base and J lost 8; bases outside the gene matches: 10. The CDR3: CASSLGAFRGQGYTF. The CDR3 DNA follows: TGTGCCAGCAGCTTAGGGGCTTTTAGGGGGCAAGGCTACACCTTC.

The chain recombines TRBV7-9 with TRBJ1-2, with 11 positions matching TRBD1. Germline V CDR1 and CDR2: SEHNR, FQNEAQ (reference sequence). This CDR3 spans 16 amino acids. Trimming at V came to 5 bases and at J to 4 bases, leaving 9 bases not matched to a gene. The CDR3 sequence: CASSAPEGQGGYGYTF. The CDR3 DNA is TGTGCCAGCAGCGCCCCGGAGGGACAGGGGGGCTATGGCTACACCTTC.

This clone showed up just a few times. This sequence joins TRBV29-1 and TRBJ2-3; the D gene is possibly TRBD2 (5 bases). Germline V gene sequence: CDR1 SQVTM, CDR2 ANQGSEA. This CDR3 is built from 12 residues. Trimming removed 7 bases at V and 2 bases at J, with 10 bases between. Here the CDR3 reads CSGGLPTDTQYF. In DNA form, the CDR3 reads TGCAGCGGCGGGCTACCCACAGATACGCAGTATTTT.

The gene calls are TRBV5-1 and TRBJ1-3, with D possibly TRBD1 on 5 matching bases. CDR1 is SGHRS and CDR2 is YFSETQ in the germline V gene. The CDR3 has 14 residues. Trimming removed 4 bases at V and 0 bases at J, with 8 bases between. DNA of the CDR3: TGCGCCAGCAGCATTGACAGCTCTGGAAACACCATATATTTT. Protein product: CASSIDSSGNTIYF.

This clone came up a few times. The chain has TRBV4-3 and TRBJ1-3; D may be TRBD1 (5 bases). The CDR3 length is 16 residues. Trimming cost V 3 bases and J 0 bases, with 12 bases left between them. CDR1 and CDR2 (germline): LGHNA, YSLEER. As DNA, the CDR3 is TGCGCCAGCAGCCAGGGGGTGGGAAACTCTGGAAACACCATATATTTT. This encodes CASSQGVGNSGNTIYF.

This chain links TRBV5-4 with TRBJ1-1; 11 bases are a match to TRBD1. The CDR3 length is 14 residues. The V gene's germline CDR1 is SGHNT and CDR2 YYREEE (reference sequence). J was trimmed by 5 bases and V by 5 bases; bases with no gene match: 5. The CDR3 loop is CASRPGQGVTEAFF. The CDR3 bases are TGTGCCAGCAGACCGGGACAGGGGGTGACTGAAGCTTTCTTT. The variable domain in full, with the rest retrieved from reference TRBV5-4 and TRBJ1-1, is ETGVTQSPTHLIKTRGQQVTLRCSSQSGHNTVSWYQQALGQGPQFIFQYYREEENGRGNFPPRFSGLQFPNYSSELNVNALELDDSALYLCASRPGQGVTEAFFGQGTRLTVV.

This clone came up a few times. The chain combines TRBV7-3 with TRBJ1-6; D not resolved. V gave up 2 bases and J gave up 8 bases, with 7 bases separating them. Germline assignment: CDR1 SGHTA and CDR2 FQGTGA. This CDR3 comprises 13 residues. The CDR3 nucleotides are TGTGCCAGCAGCTTAGGAGCGGATTCACCCCTCCACTTT. Protein product: CASSLGADSPLHF. Filled out from reference TRBV7-3 and TRBJ1-6, the complete variable domain reads GAGVSQTPSNKVTEKGKYVELRCDPISGHTALYWYRQSLGQGPEFLIYFQGTGAADDSGLPNDRFFAVRPEGSVSTLKIQRTERGDSAVYLCASSLGADSPLHFGNGTRLTVT.